A single sample gave rise to the 24 T cell receptor beta chains below, sequenced in a study of Ad26.COV2.S vaccination and SARS-CoV-2 variants. Clones were sequenced by immunoSEQ multiplex PCR, and TCRdb holds only the in-frame ones, with some missing. The sample carries around 170,000 clones, roughly 89% recorded once. Sequences were derived from peripheral blood, sampled after recovery from COVID-19. These receptors were taken from a human donor who had recovered from COVID-19.

This sequence joins TRBV3-1 (or the pseudogene TRBV3-2) and TRBJ2-3; D perhaps matches TRBD2 (5 bases). Germline CDR1 is LGHDT and CDR2 is YNNKEL (reference sequence). V was clipped by 0 bases and J by 0 bases, with 13 bases between them. The CDR3 consists of 17 residues. DNA for the CDR3: TGTGCCAGCAGCCAAGAGGGGAAGAAGCGGAGCACAGATACGCAGTATTTT. This translates into CASSQEGKKRSTDTQYF.

The chain recombines TRBV5-1 with TRBJ2-5; weak D call: TRBD2 (6 bases). CDR3 length: 17 amino acids. V was pared by 3 bases and J by 0 bases, with 18 bases between. Germline CDR1 is SGHRS and CDR2 is YFSETQ. In DNA form, the CDR3 reads TGCGCCAGCAGCTCAAAGATGAGCGGGCTGTACCAAGAGACCCAGTACTTC. Its translation is CASSSKMSGLYQETQYF.

CDR3 DNA sequence: TGTGCCAGCAGCTTAGGGGAGACCTCTGGAAACACCATATATTTT. Protein sequence: CASSLGETSGNTIYF. The chain links TRBV7-9 to TRBJ1-3; D uncertain. The V gene lost 1 base and the J gene lost 0 bases, with 7 bases spanning the gap. The germline gives CDR1 SEHNR, CDR2 FQNEAQ (reference sequence). The CDR3 spans 15 residues.

Concerning this clone: Other DNA sequences of this sample code for an identical CDR3. J is TRBJ2-1 and V is TRBV7-3; 10 bases fit TRBD2. The germline V gene encodes CDR1 SGHTA and CDR2 FQGTGA. With 2 bases clipped from V and 7 bases from J, the junction kept 8 bases outside the gene matches. The CDR3 has 16 amino acids. The CDR3 spells CASSLGAGGGVNEQFF. The CDR3 DNA follows: TGTGCCAGCAGCTTAGGAGCGGGAGGGGGTGTAAATGAGCAGTTCTTC.

This rearrangement joins TRBV28 to TRBJ2-2; D ambiguous. Germline CDR1 and CDR2: MDHEN and SYDVKM. The CDR3 has 17 residues. V lost 6 bases and J lost 1, with 18 bases in between. CDR3 nucleotide sequence: TGTGCCAGCAGCTTCCTTTTTTGGAGACAGAACACCGGGGAGCTGTTTTTT. The encoded protein is CASSFLFWRQNTGELFF.

V usage is TRBV9 and J usage is TRBJ2-1; TRBD2 matches 9 bases. CDR3 size: 18 residues. The ends lost 4 bases at V and 2 bases at J; junction bases unmatched: 13. Germline loops: CDR1 SGDLS, CDR2 YYNGEE. CDR3 bases: TGTGCCAGCAGCTCCAACCTTGGGCCTAGCGGGGCCTACAATGAGCAGTTCTTC. Protein: CASSSNLGPSGAYNEQFF. The variable domain in full, with the rest retrieved from reference TRBV9 and TRBJ2-1, is DSGVTQTPKHLITATGQRVTLRCSPRSGDLSVYWYQQSLDQGLQFLIQYYNGEERAKGNILERFSAQQFPDLHSELNLSSLELGDSALYFCASSSNLGPSGAYNEQFFGPGTRLTVL.

This clone was detected a few times. The chain joins TRBV6-1 to TRBJ1-6; 9 bases are a match to TRBD1. V gave up 3 bases and J gave up 7 bases; unmatched junction bases: 4. The V gene's germline CDR1 is MNHNS and CDR2 SASEGT. The CDR3 contains 15 residues. The CDR3 bases are TGTGCCAGCAGTGATAGGACAGGGGAGAATTCACCCCTCCACTTT. This encodes CASSDRTGENSPLHF.

This chain links TRBV4-1 with TRBJ2-7; TRBD1 might be the D (5 bases). CDR3 length: 14 residues. V was clipped by 1 base and J by 3 bases, with 10 bases between them. CDR1 is MGHRA and CDR2 is YSYEKL in the germline V gene. CDR3 DNA sequence: TGCGCCAGCAGCCAAGCCAAGGGGTACTACGAGCAGTACTTC. Amino acids: CASSQAKGYYEQYF.

The chain links TRBV7-2 to TRBJ2-3, with 7 bases fitting TRBD2. The CDR3 is 14 amino acids. The germline V gene encodes CDR1 SGHTA and CDR2 FQGNSA. V lost 5 bases, J lost 1 base, and 3 bases stayed unmatched. CDR3 bases: TGTGCCAGCAGCCCACGGGGGGGCACAGATACGCAGTATTTT. This translates into CASSPRGGTDTQYF.

The chain links TRBV6-5 to TRBJ2-7; D is uncertain. The CDR3 contains 14 residues. With 2 bases removed from V and 0 bases from J, the gap between germline ends came to 8 bases. CDR1 is MNHEY, CDR2 SVGAGI, per germline. The CDR3 protein is CASSYDSGSYEQYF. CDR3 nucleotides: TGTGCCAGCAGTTACGATTCAGGCTCCTACGAGCAGTACTTC.

This chain joins TRBV18 and TRBJ2-7; TRBD1 might be the D (5 bases). The V and J ends lost 3 bases and 3 bases respectively, with 12 bases between them. This CDR3 is built from 14 residues. Germline V CDR1 and CDR2: KGHSH, LQKENI. Written as DNA, the CDR3 is TGTGCCAGCTCACCGCAAGGACACCTCTACGAGCAGTACTTC. Its translation is CASSPQGHLYEQYF.

This CDR3 is CAISEWATEAFF. Written as DNA, the CDR3 is TGTGCCATCAGTGAGTGGGCCACTGAAGCTTTCTTT. The chain recombines TRBV10-3 with TRBJ1-1; no clear D. V lost 1 base and J 4 bases, leaving 4 bases between the germline ends. Germline lookup yields CDR1 ENHRY and CDR2 SYGVKD. The CDR3 is made up of 12 amino acids.

The chain recombines TRBV15 with TRBJ2-2; D not resolved. The CDR3 has 14 residues. Germline CDR1 and CDR2: LNHNV and YYDKDF (reference sequence). Deletions cut 4 bases from V and 6 bases from J, with 12 bases between. The CDR3 here is CATSKALGAGELFF. For the CDR3, the DNA is TGTGCCACCAGCAAAGCCCTCGGCGCCGGGGAGCTGTTTTTT.

In DNA, the CDR3 is TGTGCCAGCCTGACAGATACGAATGGCTACACCTTC. Translation gives CASLTDTNGYTF. V usage is TRBV19 and J usage is TRBJ1-2; D perhaps matches TRBD1 (5 bases). The CDR3 totals 12 residues. Germline V gives CDR1 LNHDA, CDR2 SQIVND (reference sequence). V lost 9 bases and J lost 6, with 14 bases in between.

The table lists this clone with a few counts. V and J are TRBV5-1 and TRBJ1-2; TRBD1 is a possible D gene (6 bases). The germline CDR1 and CDR2 sequences are SGHRS and YFSETQ. The CDR3 runs to 13 residues. V gave up 0 bases and J gave up 6 bases, with 9 bases separating them. CDR3 sequence: CASSLEQGNGYTF. CDR3 sequence (DNA): TGCGCCAGCAGCTTGGAACAGGGTAATGGCTACACCTTC.

This clone was detected only once. The chain couples TRBV28 to TRBJ1-2; maybe TRBD1 (5 bases). Germline loops: CDR1 MDHEN, CDR2 SYDVKM. Deletions cut 2 bases from V and 8 bases from J, with 21 bases between. The length of the CDR3 is 16 residues. CDR3 loop: CASSLAGEGRVWGYTF. DNA for the CDR3: TGTGCCAGCAGTTTAGCGGGCGAGGGGAGAGTGTGGGGCTACACCTTC.

This clone was seen once. The genes are TRBV7-6 and TRBJ2-1; TRBD1 aligns across 11 bases. Germline values: CDR1 SGHVS, CDR2 FNYEAQ. The V and J ends lost 2 bases and 10 bases, in that order; junction bases with no gene match: 10. The CDR3 sequence is 16 residues long. The CDR3 loop is CASSLRSGQGASEQFF. DNA for the CDR3: TGTGCCAGCAGCTTAAGATCAGGACAGGGGGCGTCCGAGCAGTTCTTC. Full variable domain (rest looked up from reference TRBV7-6 and TRBJ2-1): GAGVSQSPRYKVTKRGQDVALRCDPISGHVSLYWYRQALGQGPEFLTYFNYEAQQDKSGLPNDRFSAERPEGSISTLTIQRTEQRDSAMYRCASSLRSGQGASEQFFGPGTRLTVL.

The chain uses TRBV30 and TRBJ1-4; D not resolved. The CDR3 spans 16 residues. The germline CDR1 and CDR2 sequences are GTSNPN and SVGIG (reference sequence). The germline V and J ends were trimmed by 1 base and 4 bases, with 16 bases remaining between them. The CDR3 is CAWSASGGPGNEKLFF. In nucleotides, the CDR3 is TGTGCCTGGAGTGCCTCTGGAGGGCCGGGTAATGAAAAACTGTTTTTT.

This rearrangement joins TRBV7-6 to TRBJ2-3, with TRBD1 matching over 11 bases. The CDR3 consists of 16 residues. The J segment lost 5 bases and the V segment lost 7 bases, leaving 11 bases of the junction unmatched. Germline CDR1 SGHVS, CDR2 FNYEAQ. The CDR3 loop is CASTLRTGGLGDTQYF. The CDR3 region has the DNA TGTGCCAGCACCCTCCGGACAGGGGGCCTCGGAGATACGCAGTATTTT. Complete variable domain (other parts from reference TRBV7-6 and TRBJ2-3): GAGVSQSPRYKVTKRGQDVALRCDPISGHVSLYWYRQALGQGPEFLTYFNYEAQQDKSGLPNDRFSAERPEGSISTLTIQRTEQRDSAMYRCASTLRTGGLGDTQYFGPGTRLTVL.

The chain carries TRBV12-3 or TRBV12-4 and TRBJ2-7, with D maybe TRBD1 (5 bases). The germline V and J ends were trimmed by 3 bases and 3 bases, with 9 bases remaining between them. This CDR3 comprises 13 residues. For the CDR3, the DNA is TGTGCCAGCAGTTTGGCCAGGGTCTACGAGCAGTACTTC. Translation gives CASSLARVYEQYF.

This clone showed up just once. This chain links TRBV28 with TRBJ1-3; D not certain. CDR1 is MDHEN, CDR2 SYDVKM, per germline. The CDR3 extends over 13 amino acids. Trimming left V 7 bases short and J 4 bases short, with 11 bases between. The DNA for the CDR3 is TGTGCCAGCACTCTAGGCGGCGGAAACACCATATATTTT. It encodes CASTLGGGNTIYF.

CDR3 bases: TGCAGCGTTGAAGATTTCGCGGGAGGGTCCTACAATGAGCAGTTCTTC. Protein sequence: CSVEDFAGGSYNEQFF. The chain is built from TRBV29-1 and TRBJ2-1; 9 bases align to TRBD2. Germline V gene sequence: CDR1 SQVTM, CDR2 ANQGSEA. V shed 0 bases, J shed 1 base, and the junction held 4 bases outside the gene matches. The CDR3 spans 16 residues.

V usage is TRBV7-9 and J usage is TRBJ1-6; D not certain. V lost 1 base, J lost 6 bases, and 7 bases lay in between. Germline CDR1 and CDR2: SEHNR and FQNEAQ (reference sequence). CDR3 length: 14 amino acids. CDR3 amino acids: CASSLGSGNSPLHF. CDR3 nucleotides: TGTGCCAGCAGCTTAGGCTCTGGTAATTCACCCCTCCACTTT.

The chain links TRBV6-6 to TRBJ2-1; TRBD2 matches at 10 bases. J was trimmed by 2 bases and V by 6 bases; bases with no gene match: 7. This CDR3 has 16 amino acids. Per the germline V gene, CDR1 is MNHNY and CDR2 is SVGAGI (reference sequence). CDR3 in amino acids: CASSPWTSGPYNEQFF. CDR3 nucleotides: TGTGCCAGCAGCCCTTGGACTAGCGGACCCTACAATGAGCAGTTCTTC.